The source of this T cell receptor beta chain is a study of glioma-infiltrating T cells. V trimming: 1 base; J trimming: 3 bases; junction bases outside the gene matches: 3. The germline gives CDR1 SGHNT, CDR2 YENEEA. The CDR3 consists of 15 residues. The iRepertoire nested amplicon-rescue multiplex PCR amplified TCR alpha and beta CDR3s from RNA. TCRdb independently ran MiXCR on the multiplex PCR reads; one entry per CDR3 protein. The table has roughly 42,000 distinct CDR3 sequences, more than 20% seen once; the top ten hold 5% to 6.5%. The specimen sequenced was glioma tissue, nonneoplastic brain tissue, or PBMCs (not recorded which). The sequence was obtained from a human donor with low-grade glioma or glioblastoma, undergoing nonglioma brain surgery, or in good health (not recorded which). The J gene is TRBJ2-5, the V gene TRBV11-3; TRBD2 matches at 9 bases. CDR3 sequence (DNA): TGTGCCAGCAGCTTAGGAGGCGGGGGGGAAGAGACCCAGTACTTC. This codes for CASSLGGGGEETQYF.